This is a list of T cell receptor beta chains from one sample in a study of post-analysis software for immune sequencing data. TCRdb reprocessed the PCR reads via MiXCR and lists one record per CDR3 protein. The table shows 250,000 to 300,000 distinct CDR3 sequences, with 35% to 40% occurring only once. Specimen: blood. These receptors were obtained from a girl aged 10-17 years with multiple sclerosis. Each CDR3 is given with its conserved first and last residue. Fields, in order: D gene, clone size, V gene, J gene, CDR3 DNA, CDR3 protein. A D gene is named only where the DNA matches it firmly. Clone sizes are given selectively: once, few, many, or a class where the clone is expanded.

TRBD2,NA,TRBV20-1,TRBJ2-5,TGCAGTGCTAGAGATCCGGCTAGCGGGAGTAGGGAGACCCAGTACTTC,CSARDPASGSRETQYF
TRBD2,NA,TRBV27,TRBJ2-1,TGTGCCAGCAGAACCGGACTAGCCAACAATGAGCAGTTCTTC,CASRTGLANNEQFF
NA,NA,TRBV7-3,TRBJ2-2,TGTGCCAGCAGCCCTACCAACACTGGGGAGCTGTTTTTT,CASSPTNTGELFF
TRBD1,many,TRBV6-5,TRBJ1-2,TGTGCCAGCAGTTACTCTGGTACAGGGGCCAACTATGGCTACACCTTC,CASSYSGTGANYGYTF
NA,many,TRBV20-1,TRBJ2-1,TGCAGTGCTAGAGCTGGTGTCCAGAGCGGTCCGAGGGAGCAGTTCTTC,CSARAGVQSGPREQFF
TRBD1,NA,TRBV4-1,TRBJ2-3,TGCGCCAGCAGCCATGGGGACAGGGACGCAGATACGCAGTATTTT,CASSHGDRDADTQYF
NA,NA,TRBV5-1,TRBJ2-1,TGCGCCAGCAGCTTGGAGGGGCGAGTCGATAATGAGCAGTTCTTC,CASSLEGRVDNEQFF
NA,many,TRBV24-1,TRBJ2-1,TGTGCCACCAGTGACAGCCCTTCGGCCAACAATGAGCAGTTCTTC,CATSDSPSANNEQFF
NA,medium-sized,TRBV11-1,TRBJ2-3,TGTGCCAGCAGCCCCCCGGGGCAGGGAAATACGCAGTATTTT,CASSPPGQGNTQYF
NA,NA,TRBV5-1,TRBJ2-2,TGCGCCAGCAGCTTGGCCGGACAGACCGTCGCGAACACCGGGGAGCTGTTTTTT,CASSLAGQTVANTGELFF
NA,NA,TRBV12-3/TRBV12-4,TRBJ1-2,TGTGCCAGCAGTTTCGGACGCAACTATGGCTACACCTTC,CASSFGRNYGYTF
NA,NA,TRBV7-2,TRBJ2-1,TGTGCCAGCAGCTTAGAAGGGGGTCTGGGCAATGAGCAGTTCTTC,CASSLEGGLGNEQFF